The 17 T cell receptor beta chains below come from one sample, sequenced in a study of early T cells in non-severe SARS-CoV-2 infection. TCRdb fed the 5' RACE reads into MiXCR, producing one record per CDR3 protein. The table lists approximately 50,000 distinct CDR3 sequences, under 15% of them singletons. Input material: whole blood. The receptors derive from an adult who was a healthcare worker with PCR-confirmed SARS-CoV-2 infection or an uninfected control (not recorded which).

The V gene is TRBV11-2, the J gene TRBJ2-3, with TRBD2 matching over 11 bases. CDR3 length equals 15 residues. The V and J ends lost 7 bases and 5 bases, in that order; junction bases with no gene match: 8. From germline, CDR1 is SGHAT and CDR2 FQNNGV. The CDR3 protein is CASTSSGGPGDTQYF. The CDR3 nucleotides are TGTGCCAGCACCTCTAGCGGGGGGCCTGGAGATACGCAGTATTTT.

This clonotype was counted between two and nine times. The CDR3 is CASSSRRTGMAIQETQYF. The CDR3, as DNA: TGTGCCAGCAGTTCGAGACGGACAGGGATGGCCATACAAGAGACCCAGTACTTC. The V and J genes are TRBV12-3 or TRBV12-4 and TRBJ2-5; TRBD1 aligns across 8 bases. This CDR3 contains 18 residues. V shed 4 bases and J 2 bases; nucleotides not matched to a gene: 15.

J is TRBJ2-2 and V is TRBV7-6; D uncertain. CDR1 and CDR2 from the germline V gene are SGHVS and FNYEAQ. V was pared by 0 bases and J by 6 bases, with 11 bases between. This CDR3 is 15 amino acids long. The CDR3: CASSLAILFPGELFF. The CDR3 DNA reads as TGTGCCAGCAGCTTAGCCATTCTCTTCCCCGGGGAGCTGTTTTTT.

There are many counts of this clonotype. This sequence joins TRBV5-1 and TRBJ2-7, with D possibly being TRBD2 (7 bases). The CDR3 totals 17 residues. Germline values: CDR1 SGHRS, CDR2 YFSETQ. Deletions cut 1 base from V and 1 base from J, with 18 bases between. The CDR3: CASSLTGGRALSYEQYF. The CDR3 nucleotides read TGCGCCAGCAGCTTGACGGGGGGCCGCGCGCTATCCTACGAGCAGTACTTC.

Ten or more counts support this clonotype. The J gene is TRBJ1-1, the V gene TRBV30; D is ambiguous. The germline V and J ends were trimmed by 3 bases and 0 bases, with 2 bases remaining between them. Germline CDR1 reads GTSNPN; CDR2 reads SVGIG (reference sequence). The CDR3 sequence is 11 residues long. The CDR3 coding sequence is TGTGCCTGGAGAATGAACACTGAAGCTTTCTTT. Protein sequence: CAWRMNTEAFF.

This clonotype appeared many times. V is TRBV6-6 and J is TRBJ2-1; D gene unclear. V was clipped by 8 bases and J by 0 bases, with 5 bases between them. The CDR3 contains 12 residues. The germline V gene encodes CDR1 MNHNY and CDR2 SVGAGI (reference sequence). The CDR3 protein is CASASSYNEQFF. CDR3 nucleotide sequence: TGTGCCAGCGCGAGCTCCTACAATGAGCAGTTCTTC.

This chain's CDR3 is CATSESGGDEQFF. The CDR3 nucleotides read TGTGCCACCAGTGAATCAGGGGGCGATGAGCAGTTCTTC. The J gene is TRBJ2-1, the V gene TRBV24-1; TRBD1 matches 8 bases. CDR1 is KGHDR, CDR2 SFDVKD, per germline. The CDR3 is 13 residues long. The J segment lost 8 bases and the V segment lost 4 bases, leaving 3 bases of the junction unmatched.

Worth noting for this clonotype: A single base separates this from a much larger clone, so it may be a read error. The rearrangement joins TRBV18 to TRBJ2-4; D remains unclear. V lost 4 bases and J lost 7, with 11 bases in between. Germline V CDR1 and CDR2: KGHSH, LQKENI. This CDR3 contains 13 residues. This chain's CDR3 is CASSLDVPNIQYF. The DNA of the CDR3 is TGTGCCAGCTCACTAGACGTCCCTAACATTCAGTACTTC. Drawing the rest from reference TRBV18 and TRBJ2-4, the complete variable domain is NAGVMQNPRHLVRRRGQEARLRCSPMKGHSHVYWYRQLPEEGLKFMVYLQKENIIDESGMPKERFSAEFPKEGPSILRIQQVVRGDSAAYFCASSLDVPNIQYFGAGTRLSVL.

This clonotype was detected a few times. This chain uses TRBV27 with TRBJ2-7; D not certain. CDR3 length: 14 residues. Germline CDR1 reads MNHEY; CDR2 reads SMNVEV (reference sequence). Trimming removed 2 bases from V and 1 base from J, with 9 bases in between. The CDR3 protein is CASSLVGRSYEQYF. CDR3 nucleotides: TGTGCCAGCAGTTTAGTTGGGCGGTCCTACGAGCAGTACTTC.

Only a few counts were recorded for this clonotype. V and J are TRBV9 and TRBJ1-4, with D hard to call. CDR3 length: 14 amino acids. V shed 0 bases and J shed 8 bases, with 11 bases lying between them. Germline CDR1 SGDLS, CDR2 YYNGEE. The CDR3 DNA reads TGTGCCAGCAGCGTAGATCACGCGAGAGAAAAACTGTTTTTT. It codes for CASSVDHAREKLFF. The full variable domain, rest sourced from reference TRBV9 and TRBJ1-4, is DSGVTQTPKHLITATGQRVTLRCSPRSGDLSVYWYQQSLDQGLQFLIQYYNGEERAKGNILERFSAQQFPDLHSELNLSSLELGDSALYFCASSVDHAREKLFFGSGTQLSVL.

Ten or more counts support this clonotype. The chain links TRBV7-9 to TRBJ2-7, with 10 bases identical to TRBD1. The CDR3 is made up of 14 amino acids. Germline loops: CDR1 SEHNR, CDR2 FQNEAQ (reference sequence). V lost 1 base, J lost 4 bases, and 1 base stayed unmatched. The CDR3 DNA reads as TGTGCCAGCAGCTTAGGGGGACAGGGGTACGAGCAGTACTTC. It specifies CASSLGGQGYEQYF.

The rearrangement links TRBV29-1 to TRBJ1-1; 7 bases are shared with TRBD1. The CDR3 sequence is 12 residues long. Germline lookup yields CDR1 SQVTM and CDR2 ANQGSEA. Germline trimming cut 5 bases from V and 4 bases from J; bases unmatched to any gene: 4. This chain's CDR3 is CSVRRGVTEAFF. In DNA, the CDR3 is TGCAGCGTTCGCAGGGGGGTCACTGAAGCTTTCTTT.

This clonotype has just a few counts. The V and J genes are TRBV7-6 and TRBJ2-5; TRBD2 agrees at 13 bases. This CDR3 is built from 17 residues. The germline CDR1 and CDR2 sequences are SGHVS and FNYEAQ. V trimming: 0 bases; J trimming: 2 bases; junction bases outside the gene matches: 3. Written as DNA, the CDR3 is TGTGCCAGCAGCTTAGCTCGGACTAGCGGGGGACAAGAGACCCAGTACTTC. Its protein is CASSLARTSGGQETQYF.

This clonotype was detected a few times. The V call is TRBV11-3, the J call TRBJ2-2; D may be TRBD2 (5 bases). This CDR3 comprises 16 residues. The germline CDR1 and CDR2 sequences are SGHNT and YENEEA. V gave up 1 base and J gave up 8 bases, with 17 bases separating them. The CDR3 DNA reads as TGTGCCAGCAGCTTAGTAGCGCCACCCGTTGGAGGGGAGCTGTTTTTT. Residues: CASSLVAPPVGGELFF.

This chain connects TRBV20-1 to TRBJ1-5; tentative D call: TRBD1 (6 bases). Germline V gives CDR1 DFQATT, CDR2 SNEGSKA (reference sequence). V lost 3 bases to trimming and J lost 3 bases, with 9 bases between them. The CDR3 has 13 amino acids. DNA for the CDR3: TGCAGTGCTAGCGCGGGGGCCAATCAGCCCCAGCATTTT. Amino acids: CSASAGANQPQHF.

The chain couples TRBV29-1 to TRBJ2-7; D might be TRBD1 or TRBD2, each matching 6 bases. In germline, CDR1 is SQVTM, CDR2 ANQGSEA. The CDR3 has 15 amino acids. Trimming took off 7 bases at V and 0 bases at J, with 19 bases between the two ends. The chain's CDR3 is CSDQGPRGSSYEQYF. The CDR3 bases are TGCAGCGACCAGGGGCCGCGGGGAAGCTCCTACGAGCAGTACTTC.

The chain links TRBV7-9 to TRBJ2-6; 7 bases agree with TRBD1. This CDR3 contains 16 residues. Trimming cost V 6 bases and J 0 bases; bases outside gene matches: 5. Germline values: CDR1 SEHNR, CDR2 FQNEAQ (reference sequence). The chain's CDR3 is CASSRDSLSGANVLTF. The CDR3 DNA follows: TGTGCCAGCAGTCGGGACAGCCTCTCTGGGGCCAACGTCCTGACTTTC.